This TCR beta chain was recorded in a study of blood T cell repertoires in COVID-19. Study in general: Donors in the United States, Italy and Spain gave samples during acute or convalescent COVID-19. The cDNA or gDNA used as material had been derived from T cells, B-cell-depleted T cells, or PBMCs.

The assay was immunoSEQ multiplex PCR, and TCRdb's table has in-frame clones only and misses some. Of over 35,000 clones listed, about 87% are singletons. The CDR3 consists of 14 residues. Germline assignment: CDR1 MNHNY and CDR2 SVGAGI (reference sequence). V gave up 11 bases and J gave up 6 bases; unmatched junction bases: 11. Sample: peripheral blood. V and J are TRBV6-6 and TRBJ1-3; TRBD1 matches 9 bases. The source of this sequence is a man between 45 and 60 years old with acute or convalescent COVID-19. The CDR3 region is CAVTGTGIVNTIYF. DNA for the CDR3: TGTGCCGTCACCGGGACAGGGATAGTAAACACCATATATTTT.